This T cell receptor (beta chain) was retrieved from a study of blood T cell repertoires in COVID-19. Trimming shortened V by 5 bases and J by 6 bases, and 23 bases separated the two germline ends. In germline, CDR1 is SGHVS, CDR2 FQNEAQ. The CDR3 length is 17 residues. Produced via immunoSEQ multiplex PCR; TCRdb's table is partial and in-frame only. The sample has about 220,000 clones, 65% to 85% seen once; the top ten hold about 3%. The chain has TRBV7-8 and TRBJ1-5, with D tentatively TRBD1 (5 bases). The source material was peripheral blood. The receptor comes from a woman aged 25 to 39 who had recovered from COVID-19. CDR3 sequence: CASSLSLGHQVGQPQHF. The CDR3 DNA reads TGTGCCAGCAGCCTCTCTCTGGGGCATCAAGTCGGTCAGCCCCAGCATTTT.